This T cell receptor (beta chain) was profiled in a study of blood T cell repertoires in COVID-19. Background on the study: PBMCs, B-cell-depleted T cells, or T cells were the source of the cDNA or gDNA that made up the material.

Here immunoSEQ multiplex PCR was the method, and the copy in TCRdb shows in-frame clones only, minus some. The sample holds about 250,000 clones, approximately 90% seen once. In regard to this clone: The same CDR3 can be traced to other DNA sequences in this sample.

The TCR originated in a man aged 18 to 30 with active or convalescent COVID-19. Material for sequencing was peripheral blood.

CDR3 bases: TGTGCCAGCAGTTACTCTAGCGGCTATCAAGAGACCCAGTACTTC. Amino acids: CASSYSSGYQETQYF. V is TRBV6-5 and J is TRBJ2-5, with D perhaps TRBD2 (6 bases). Trimming took 0 bases from V and 2 from J, leaving 10 bases between them. Germline CDR1 MNHEY, CDR2 SVGAGI. The CDR3 totals 15 residues.